This entry features one TCR beta chain sequence. CDR3 length: 19 amino acids. CDR1 LGHNA and CDR2 YSLEER come from the germline V gene. The germline V and J ends were trimmed by 1 base and 6 bases, with 26 bases remaining between them. The data were obtained in a study of blood T cell repertoires in COVID-19. Sequencing was performed with immunoSEQ multiplex PCR; in TCRdb, only in-frame clones are kept and a portion is missing. The sample yields about 44,000 clones, about nine tenths seen once. The sequencing input was peripheral blood. This clonotype was obtained from a man in his 70s with active COVID-19. This sequence joins TRBV4-3 and TRBJ2-3, with TRBD2 as a possible D gene (7 bases). The CDR3 is CASSQGGGGGAHQHDTQYF. The CDR3 DNA sequence: TGCGCCAGCAGCCAAGGGGGCGGAGGGGGGGCCCACCAACATGATACGCAGTATTTT.